This note documents a single T cell receptor beta chain sequence. Antigen: not known. The sample comes from a study of cytomegalovirus exposure and HLA in healthy donors. Study-wide results and caveats: CMV serostatus alone was available as immune exposure information. In a later analysis, productive TCRs from donors in an Asian-associated ancestry cluster reportedly carried fewer N-insertions than the cohort mean. The study carried out a later analysis of TCR beta sequences. It associated 15,000 to 20,000 of them with specific HLA alleles at a false discovery rate of 0.05.

60 Vbeta and 13 Jbeta primers were used in PCR. The authors' processing: A later analysis tallied about 80 million unique TCR beta chains, 8.5 million to 11 million of them shared. The data were produced by immunoSEQ multiplex PCR, yet TCRdb's version contains in-frame clones alone and is incomplete. D and trimming come from the DNA, and the V and J calls and clone size come from that table. This sample contains 140,000 to 150,000 clones. Looked up from germline, CDR1 is ENHRY and CDR2 is SYGVKD. The CDR3 loop spans 13 amino acids. The V and J ends lost 3 bases and 8 bases respectively, with 11 bases between them.

The receptor was isolated from a woman aged 45-60 years in good health and CMV-seronegative. The rearrangement joins TRBV10-3 to TRBJ2-1; D may be TRBD1 (5 bases). The sample taken for sequencing was PBMCs. The CDR3 DNA reads as TGTGCCATCAGTGACCCCGTGGGGCATGAGCAGTTCTTC. Amino acid sequence: CAISDPVGHEQFF.